This T cell receptor (beta chain) was captured in a study of blood T cell repertoires in COVID-19 (dated by TCRdb to 2020 to 2022). With respect to the entire study: Samples covering the acute and convalescent phases of COVID-19 were provided by collaborators in the United States, Italy and Spain. The prospective study material was composed of cDNA or gDNA derived from T cells, B-cell-depleted T cells, or PBMCs. Subjects who had been exposed to COVID-19, were actively infected with it, or had recovered from it provided the deeply sampled blood TCRbeta repertoires that made up the dataset. A freely available public database, intended as a resource for researchers studying the immune response to SARS-CoV-2, is where the repertoires were released. Samples were obtained from the ongoing ImmuneRACE study (first 160 participants) and from about 1,300 subjects provided by 6 global collaborators. A de-identified subject ID, COVID-19 status, age in years and sex were almost always included in the sample metadata. Where available, HLA class I and class II types were taken from metadata supplied by the sample provider and were not determined by assay-based typing.

At the junction V is shortened by 4 bases and J by 4 bases; bases outside the gene matches: 5. The CDR3 sequence holds 14 residues, the cysteine and phenylalanine included. Here the CDR3 DNA is all that survives: 42 bases in frame from base 1. The CDR1 and CDR2 encoded by the germline V gene are SGDLS and YYNGEE. General findings and caveats noted by the study authors: How much clinical and demographic metadata was included differed by source and by participant, and the metadata was provided uncurated.

Details on this clone: Its antigen is currently not known. Base qualities are not recorded, but no much larger clone differs from it by a single base.

TCRbeta CDR3 regions were amplified from genomic DNA using the immunoSEQ Assay, a bias-controlled multiplex PCR. Per the original workflow: The number of nucleated cells in each sample was estimated from the amplification of reference gene primers within the assay. To quantify the absolute abundance of each unique TCRbeta CDR3 rearrangement, sequence reads were collapsed and filtered. Productive Simpson clonality was computed per sample as the square root of Simpson's diversity index over productive rearrangements. Not all clones reach the TCRdb copy of this immuneACCESS table, which keeps in-frame sequences only. Checked studies attribute under half of the gap to unresolved V genes and leave the rest unexplained. Clone size and the V and J calls come from that table; the DNA yielded D and trimming. In this sample the table shows roughly 380,000 clones, roughly 90% of which occur a single time. Approximately 1% of the sample rests with the top ten.

Participants in the prospective study were aged roughly 18 to 100 years, lived in more than 20 United States geographic areas, and enrolled through a virtual design. In the prospective study, cohorts were assigned on the basis of participant-reported clinical history obtained from a screening survey and a study questionnaire. Exposed participants were defined as having been in contact with someone with a PCR-confirmed or clinician-diagnosed COVID-19 case within 2 weeks of study entry. In the prospective study, mobile phlebotomists collected whole blood, serum and a nasopharyngeal or oropharyngeal swab from each participant. Prospective study participants could optionally give additional blood draws and questionnaires over an approximately two-month period. Prospective study blood samples were shipped either frozen or at room temperature before DNA extraction.

This TCR was recovered from a woman aged 30 to 39 who had been exposed to COVID-19. The sample was PBMCs or T cells enriched from blood (not recorded which). The chain employs TRBV9 and TRBJ1-5; 7 central bases correspond to TRBD1. The CDR3 region reads CASSPGDRNQPQHF. At the DNA level, the sequence is TGTGCCAGCAGCCCAGGGGACAGAAATCAGCCCCAGCATTTT.